A single sample gave rise to the 7 T cell receptor beta chains below, sequenced in a study of T cells in Graves' hyperthyroidism and ophthalmopathy. Amplification of TCR beta CDR3 regions used RNA as the template. During a first-round RT-PCR of the TCR CDR3, the HTBI primer set was used. TCRdb re-analysed the multiplex PCR reads in MiXCR, keeping a single row per CDR3 protein. The sample holds about 380,000 distinct CDR3 sequences, 14% seen once. Sequencing was performed on blood. The receptors stem from a woman aged 60-70 years with Graves' hyperthyroidism.

The table lists this clonotype with many counts. The chain couples TRBV11-3 to TRBJ2-5, with 7 bases matching TRBD1. Germline loops: CDR1 SGHNT, CDR2 YENEEA. V lost 3 bases, J lost 5 bases, and 6 bases stayed unmatched. The CDR3 has 14 amino acids. The CDR3: CASSLAQGLETQYF. The CDR3 coding sequence is TGTGCCAGCAGCTTGGCACAGGGGTTGGAGACCCAGTACTTC.

This CDR3 reads CASKDPSYEQYF. CDR3 nucleotide sequence: TGTGCCAGCAAGGATCCGAGTTACGAGCAGTACTTC. The chain joins TRBV25-1 to TRBJ2-7; D remains unclear. CDR3 length: 12 amino acids. V was clipped by 7 bases and J by 4 bases, with 11 bases between them. Germline V gene sequence: CDR1 MGHDK, CDR2 SYGVNS.

The table lists this clonotype with many counts. The gene calls are TRBV20-1 and TRBJ2-7; tentative D call: TRBD1 (6 bases). Germline CDR1 DFQATT, CDR2 SNEGSKA (reference sequence). CDR3 length: 14 amino acids. V lost 0 bases and J 4 bases, leaving 13 bases between the germline ends. CDR3 region: CSARDRTAVYEQYF. The CDR3 bases are TGCAGTGCTAGAGATAGGACAGCCGTTTACGAGCAGTACTTC.

This clonotype was seen many times. In DNA form, the CDR3 reads TGTGCCAGCAGCCAAGGAAATAGTCCCCAGTACTTC. As protein: CASSQGNSPQYF. V usage is TRBV14 and J usage is TRBJ2-5; D gene unclear. This CDR3 has 12 amino acids. Trimming left V 1 base short and J 9 bases short, with 9 bases between. The germline V gene has CDR1 SGHDN and CDR2 FVKESK.

The sample holds many counts of this clonotype. The chain joins TRBV11-2 to TRBJ2-1; 11 nucleotides align to TRBD2. Germline assignment: CDR1 SGHAT and CDR2 FQNNGV. There are 16 residues in the CDR3. The J segment lost 8 bases and the V segment lost 5 bases, leaving 11 bases of the junction unmatched. The CDR3 sequence is CASSPLSGRELHEQFF. Written as DNA, the CDR3 is TGTGCCAGCAGCCCCCTTAGCGGGAGGGAGTTGCATGAGCAGTTCTTC.

The sample holds many counts of this clonotype. This chain joins TRBV28 and TRBJ2-7; possibly TRBD1 or TRBD2 for D (5 bases each). V lost 3 bases, J lost 1 base, and 10 bases lay in between. Germline V gene data show CDR1 as MDHEN and CDR2 as SYDVKM. The CDR3 has 14 residues. Here the CDR3 reads CASSFRGLSYEQYF. CDR3 DNA: TGTGCCAGCAGTTTCCGGGGCCTTTCCTACGAGCAGTACTTC. Full variable domain (remainder filled in from reference TRBV28 and TRBJ2-7): DVKVTQSSRYLVKRTGEKVFLECVQDMDHENMFWYRQDPGLGLRLIYFSYDVKMKEKGDIPEGYSVSREKKERFSLILESASTNQTSMYLCASSFRGLSYEQYFGPGTRLTVT.

This clonotype has ten or more counts. This chain connects TRBV5-8 to TRBJ1-2; 9 bases fit TRBD1. The V segment lost 6 bases and the J segment 2 bases; nucleotides outside the gene matches: 5. The germline CDR1 and CDR2 sequences are SGHTS and YDEGEE. The CDR3 has 14 residues. CDR3 in amino acids: CASTQGATNYGYTF. DNA of the CDR3: TGTGCCAGCACACAGGGGGCGACCAACTATGGCTACACCTTC. Supplemented by reference TRBV5-8 and TRBJ1-2, the full variable domain reads EAGVTQSPTHLIKTRGQQATLRCSPISGHTSVYWYQQALGLGLQFLLWYDEGEERNRGNFPPRFSGRQFPNYSSELNVNALELEDSALYLCASTQGATNYGYTFGSGTRLTVV.